Shown below are 25 T cell receptor beta chains from a single sample sequenced in a study of regulatory T cells in long-lasting Graves disease. Through Arm-PCR of CDR3 regions and iRepertoire HTBI primers, TCR beta libraries were built. TCRdb analysed the multiplex PCR reads with MiXCR anew, one entry per CDR3 protein. The table has under 300,000 distinct CDR3 sequences, 20% seen once; the top ten hold about 15%. Time point given: newly diagnosed GD, antithyroid drugs for less than 3 months. From RNA extracted from PBMCs, the TCR library was made. The specimen was peripheral blood mononuclear cells (PBMCs), collected at new diagnosis, from a patient treated with antithyroid drugs. The receptors shown here come from a female donor with Graves disease.

J is TRBJ2-3 and V is TRBV7-9, with TRBD2 matching 8 bases. The CDR3 is 17 amino acids. Germline values: CDR1 SEHNR, CDR2 FQNEAQ (reference sequence). V lost 1 base and J lost 5; bases outside the gene matches: 11. The CDR3 nucleotides are TGTGCCAGCAGCTTAGGTTCCAGCGGGAGAGTTGGAGATACGCAGTATTTT. This gives the protein CASSLGSSGRVGDTQYF.

The chain combines TRBV3-1 with TRBJ1-2; the D is unclear. Germline V gives CDR1 LGHDT, CDR2 YNNKEL (reference sequence). V lost 1 base and J lost 0, with 9 bases in between. The CDR3 length is 15 residues. CDR3 in amino acids: CASSQGYRTNYGYTF. The CDR3 DNA sequence: TGTGCCAGCAGCCAAGGGTACAGAACTAACTATGGCTACACCTTC.

This clonotype was counted many times. The chain has TRBV7-2 and TRBJ2-1; a possible D gene is TRBD1 (5 bases). Per the germline V gene, CDR1 is SGHTA and CDR2 is FQGNSA. This CDR3 region has 16 residues. The V end lost 0 bases, the J end lost 3 bases, and 12 bases lay between the germline ends. The CDR3 spells CASSLAGQVNYNEQFF. CDR3 sequence (DNA): TGTGCCAGCAGCTTAGCGGGGCAGGTGAACTACAATGAGCAGTTCTTC. Full variable domain (missing parts from reference TRBV7-2 and TRBJ2-1): GAGVSQSPSNKVTEKGKDVELRCDPISGHTALYWYRQSLGQGLEFLIYFQGNSAPDKSGLPSDRFSAERTGGSVSTLTIQRTQQEDSAVYLCASSLAGQVNYNEQFFGPGTRLTVL.

In its sample, this clonotype was seen many times. The DNA for the CDR3 is TGTGCCAGCAGTGAAGCGACAGGGAAGGATGGCTACACCTTC. Translating gives CASSEATGKDGYTF. The genes are TRBV6-1 and TRBJ1-2, with 7 nucleotides matching TRBD1. The CDR3 contains 14 residues. The V segment lost 0 bases and the J segment 6 bases; nucleotides outside the gene matches: 4. Germline V gene data show CDR1 as MNHNS and CDR2 as SASEGT.

This clonotype was counted at least ten times. This sequence joins TRBV7-9 and TRBJ2-7, with a weak D call TRBD1 (6 bases). Trimming stripped 1 base from V and 4 bases from J, with 17 bases between. The CDR3 length is 16 residues. Germline-derived CDR1 and CDR2 are SEHNR and FQNEAQ (reference sequence). The CDR3 sequence is CASSLGRGGRAYEQYF. Written as DNA, the CDR3 is TGTGCCAGCAGCTTAGGGCGAGGGGGAAGGGCTTACGAGCAGTACTTC.

As for this clonotype: This may be a read error, as it is one base from a much larger clone. The rearrangement links TRBV12-3 or TRBV12-4 to TRBJ1-2; D uncertain. There are 15 residues in the CDR3. This CDR3 is CAGSQDRREGYGYTF. CDR3 sequence (DNA): TGTGCCGGCAGCCAAGATAGAAGAGAAGGCTATGGCTACACCTTC.

Ten or more counts support this clonotype. The rearrangement links TRBV20-1 to TRBJ2-2; D is perhaps TRBD1 (6 bases). There are 14 residues in the CDR3. Germline lookup yields CDR1 DFQATT and CDR2 SNEGSKA (reference sequence). V was clipped by 1 base and J by 7 bases, with 13 bases between them. In DNA form, the CDR3 reads TGCAGTGCTAGAGTCCCCAGGGGTGGCGGGGAGCTGTTTTTT. Its protein product is CSARVPRGGGELFF.

This clonotype was recorded many times. This chain joins TRBV27 and TRBJ1-1; D call uncertain. Trimming removed 7 bases at V and 0 bases at J, with 6 bases between. The CDR3 spans 12 residues. The germline CDR1 and CDR2 sequences are MNHEY and SMNVEV (reference sequence). The CDR3 is CASKEMNTEAFF. The CDR3 DNA reads as TGTGCCAGCAAAGAAATGAACACTGAAGCTTTCTTT.

This clonotype was seen a handful of times. The V call is TRBV6-2 or TRBV6-3, the J call TRBJ2-2, with D maybe TRBD1 (6 bases). Germline V gene sequence: CDR1 MNHEY, CDR2 SVGEGT. V lost 6 bases and J lost 4, with 9 bases in between. This CDR3 is built from 13 residues. The chain's CDR3 is CASRTGLTGELFF. The CDR3 nucleotides read TGTGCCAGCAGGACAGGACTCACCGGGGAGCTGTTTTTT.

The CDR3: CASSTGLASSADTQYF. In DNA, the CDR3 is TGTGCCAGCAGCACGGGACTAGCATCATCGGCAGATACGCAGTATTTT. The V call is TRBV7-2, the J call TRBJ2-3, with 9 bases lining up with TRBD2. The CDR3 runs to 16 residues. The junction had 10 bases not matched to a gene; V was cut back by 5 bases and J by 4 bases. The germline V gene has CDR1 SGHTA and CDR2 FQGNSA. Combining the CDR3 with reference TRBV7-2 and TRBJ2-3 gives the whole variable domain GAGVSQSPSNKVTEKGKDVELRCDPISGHTALYWYRQSLGQGLEFLIYFQGNSAPDKSGLPSDRFSAERTGGSVSTLTIQRTQQEDSAVYLCASSTGLASSADTQYFGPGTRLTVL.

The chain carries TRBV13 and TRBJ2-1; 15 bases agree with TRBD2. V trimming: 5 bases; J trimming: 3 bases; junction bases outside the gene matches: 14. Germline-derived CDR1 and CDR2 are PRHDT and FYEKMQ (reference sequence). The CDR3 is made up of 20 amino acids. DNA for the CDR3: TGTGCCAGCAGCGATGGACTAGCGGGAGGGCTACAGGGCCTCTACAATGAGCAGTTCTTC. Its translation: CASSDGLAGGLQGLYNEQFF.

This clonotype was observed many times. The CDR3, as DNA: TGTGCCAGCAGCTTAGATAAGTTACGCAGGAACCAAGAGACCCAGTACTTC. It encodes CASSLDKLRRNQETQYF. This chain links TRBV7-2 with TRBJ2-5; the D is unclear. The V end lost 1 base, the J end lost 0 bases, and 15 bases lay between the germline ends. Looked up from germline, CDR1 is SGHTA and CDR2 is FQGNSA. CDR3 size: 17 residues.

V is TRBV6-2 or TRBV6-3 and J is TRBJ2-7; 10 bases match TRBD2. V shed 8 bases, J shed 0 bases, and the junction held 4 bases outside the gene matches. This CDR3 is 14 amino acids long. Germline V gives CDR1 MNHEY, CDR2 SVGEGT. The CDR3 here is CASGTSVYSYEQYF. The CDR3 DNA sequence: TGTGCCAGCGGGACTAGCGTCTACTCCTACGAGCAGTACTTC.

This clonotype was recorded only once. A much larger clone differs from this one at a single base, so this may be a read error. The rearrangement joins TRBV11-2 to TRBJ1-1, with D tentatively TRBD1 (5 bases). Trimming pared 10 bases from V and 4 bases from J, leaving 16 bases between. Germline loops: CDR1 SGHAT, CDR2 FQNNGV. CDR3 length: 13 residues. The CDR3: CANSFPGGTEAFF. The DNA of the CDR3 is TGTGCCAACAGTTTCCCGGGGGGCACTGAAGCTTTCTTT.

There are many counts of this clonotype. The genes are TRBV28 and TRBJ1-2, with D tentatively TRBD1 (6 bases). The CDR3 runs to 15 residues. V shed 7 bases and J shed 8 bases, with 23 bases lying between them. Germline CDR1 reads MDHEN; CDR2 reads SYDVKM. CDR3 in amino acids: CASTGTRSPRGGYTF. As DNA, the CDR3 is TGTGCCAGCACCGGGACAAGGAGTCCTCGGGGAGGCTACACCTTC.

The CDR3 sequence is CASSQLLGRASDEQYF. Here the CDR3 DNA reads TGTGCCAGCAGCCAACTACTTGGGCGGGCTTCCGACGAGCAGTACTTC. V and J are TRBV27 and TRBJ2-7; weak D call: TRBD2 (5 bases). CDR1 is MNHEY, CDR2 SMNVEV, per germline (reference sequence). The V end was cut by 6 bases, the J end by 5 bases, with 23 bases between. CDR3 length: 16 residues.

This clonotype was counted at least ten times. This CDR3 is CASSPGVGEKLFF. The CDR3 region has the DNA TGTGCCAGCTCACCAGGGGTTGGTGAAAAACTGTTTTTT. The chain links TRBV18 to TRBJ1-4; unclear D gene. Germline CDR1 KGHSH, CDR2 LQKENI. V was cut by 2 bases and J by 7 bases, with 8 bases left in between. CDR3 length: 13 residues.

This sequence joins TRBV11-2 and TRBJ2-7; 7 bases are shared with TRBD2. From germline, CDR1 is SGHAT and CDR2 FQNNGV. Trimming took 5 bases from V and 3 from J; bases not matched to a gene: 13. There are 16 residues in the CDR3. This CDR3 is CASSRKPGGSSYEQYF. As DNA, the CDR3 is TGTGCCAGCAGCCGCAAGCCTGGCGGGAGTAGCTACGAGCAGTACTTC.

The V gene is TRBV28, the J gene TRBJ1-2, with 7 bases aligning to TRBD1. The CDR3 loop spans 15 amino acids. Germline trimming cut 5 bases from V and 4 bases from J; bases unmatched to any gene: 10. Germline values: CDR1 MDHEN, CDR2 SYDVKM. CDR3 sequence: CASSLHRGQSYGYTF. CDR3 bases: TGTGCCAGCAGTCTGCACAGGGGCCAGAGCTATGGCTACACCTTC.

About this clonotype: Since a much larger clone is just one base distant, this may be a read error. The rearrangement links TRBV5-8 to TRBJ2-1, with D uncertain. The V gene's germline CDR1 is SGHTS and CDR2 YDEGEE. The CDR3 loop spans 14 amino acids. The CDR3 DNA reads as TGTGCCAGCAGCCAAAGTCTGGGGTTCAATGGGCAGTTCTTC. Its translation is CASSQSLGFNGQFF.

This clonotype was seen repeatedly, ten times or more. The chain combines TRBV14 with TRBJ2-3; D is unresolved. The CDR3 consists of 14 residues. Trimming removed 2 bases from V and 6 bases from J, with 12 bases in between. Germline V gene lookup returns CDR1 SGHDN and CDR2 FVKESK. DNA of the CDR3: TGTGCCAGCAGCCAAAAACAGCCTGGGGATACGCAGTATTTT. Translating it yields CASSQKQPGDTQYF.

This clonotype was seen a single time. This probably arose from a read error, given a far larger clone one base away. The J gene is TRBJ2-3, the V gene TRBV6-4; D is undetermined. Trimming took off 7 bases at V and 0 bases at J, with 8 bases between the two ends. The CDR3 sequence is 13 residues long. Germline loops: CDR1 MRHNA, CDR2 SNTAGT. This CDR3 is CASKDPSTDTQYF. Written as DNA, the CDR3 is TGTGCCAGCAAGGACCCTAGCACAGATACGCAGTATTTT.

The table lists this clonotype with many counts. The chain has TRBV5-4 and TRBJ1-2, with D possibly TRBD1 on 5 matching bases. This CDR3 has 14 residues. With 0 bases removed from V and 1 base from J, the gap between germline ends came to 7 bases. In germline, CDR1 is SGHNT, CDR2 YYREEE (reference sequence). CDR3 protein: CASSLGTFNYGYTF. The CDR3, as DNA: TGTGCCAGCAGCTTGGGGACATTTAACTATGGCTACACCTTC.

This CDR3 is CAISESGNLGYGYTF. The CDR3 nucleotides are TGTGCCATCAGTGAGTCAGGGAATTTAGGATATGGCTACACCTTC. The rearrangement joins TRBV10-3 to TRBJ1-2, with D unclear. The CDR3 totals 15 residues. Germline V CDR1 and CDR2: ENHRY, SYGVKD. V was trimmed by 0 bases and J by 5 bases, leaving 13 bases between them.

This clonotype was picked up many times. This sequence joins TRBV5-1 and TRBJ2-7; D unresolved. V was pared by 0 bases and J by 0 bases, with 13 bases between. The CDR3 extends over 16 amino acids. The V gene's germline CDR1 is SGHRS and CDR2 YFSETQ. The CDR3 nucleotides are TGCGCCAGCAGCTTGGGACCCAGCTATAGCTCCTACGAGCAGTACTTC. Protein: CASSLGPSYSSYEQYF. Filled out from reference TRBV5-1 and TRBJ2-7, the complete variable domain reads KAGVTQTPRYLIKTRGQQVTLSCSPISGHRSVSWYQQTPGQGLQFLFEYFSETQRNKGNFPGRFSGRQFSNSRSEMNVSTLELGDSALYLCASSLGPSYSSYEQYFGPGTRLTVT.